This TCR beta chain was identified in a study of cytomegalovirus exposure and HLA in healthy donors. The donors were members of the validation cohort, which comprised approximately 120 subjects and was separate from the first cohort of roughly 700 subjects. Regarding this clone: Its antigen is currently unknown.

V was shortened by 2 bases and J by 6 bases, with 7 bases between the two germline ends. From germline, CDR1 is PRHDT and CDR2 FYEKMQ (reference sequence). The CDR3 totals 13 residues. Overall study results and limits: Most TCRs appeared rarely, but some public TCRs recurred in many donors. In vitro confirmation showed three CMV-associated chains to be CMV antigen specific.

The table came from immunoSEQ multiplex PCR; TCRdb's copy has only in-frame clones and leaves some out. The sample holds 100,000 or so clones, around 83% seen once. This TCR derives from a woman under 30 in good health and CMV-seropositive. Sample: PBMCs. V and J are TRBV13 and TRBJ2-2; D unresolved. The CDR3 sequence: CASSLQVAGELFF. In nucleotides, the CDR3 is TGTGCCAGCAGCTTACAGGTGGCCGGGGAGCTGTTTTTT.